The clone carrying this T cell receptor beta chain has a handful of counts. Antigen specificity is unknown. Every diagnosis used clinical symptoms, serum thyroxine and TRAb, thyroid ultrasound and orbital computed tomography. This entry is derived from a study of T cells in Graves' hyperthyroidism and ophthalmopathy. Study-wide points: Most thyroid-expanded clonotypes above 0.001 were also found in blood.

Researchers took RNA transcripts and amplified the TCR beta CDR3 regions from them. First-round RT-PCR with HTBI primers amplified the TCR CDR3 region. TCRdb re-derived calls from the multiplex PCR reads in MiXCR, one entry per CDR3 protein. This sample yields a few hundred thousand distinct CDR3 sequences, of which about a sixth are seen a single time; 6.5% to 8% belongs to the top ten. The sequenced sample consisted of blood. This TCR derives from a woman aged 25 to 39 with Graves' hyperthyroidism.

The CDR3 spells CASSPEQFSLAFF. CDR3 bases: TGTGCCAGCTCACCAGAGCAGTTCTCCTTAGCTTTCTTT. The chain recombines TRBV18 with TRBJ1-1; no definite D call. This CDR3 comprises 13 residues. The germline gives CDR1 KGHSH, CDR2 LQKENI. Trimming stripped 2 bases from V and 10 bases from J, with 14 bases between.